The rows below give T cell receptor beta chains drawn from one sample of a study of beta chain features in type 1 diabetes. Profiling relied on immunoSEQ multiplex PCR, and the TCRdb table lists in-frame clones only, not all of them. The sample has 250,000 to 300,000 clones, approximately 8.1% seen once. The specimen sequenced was central memory CD4+ T cells from blood. Source of these receptors: a woman under 30 in good health. The CDR3 runs from the conserved cysteine through the conserved F or W. The D gene is left open where the match is weak. Clone sizes are given selectively: once, few, many, or a class where the clone is expanded.

j_call,d_call,v_call,clone_size,cdr3_aa,cdr3_nt
TRBJ1-6,.,TRBV7-6,few,CASSPGQGNSPLHF,TGTGCCAGCAGCCCCGGCCAGGGAAATTCACCCCTCCACTTT
TRBJ1-2,TRBD1,TRBV28,many,CASTPTGRGYTF,TGTGCCAGCACCCCGACAGGGAGAGGCTACACCTTC
TRBJ1-5,.,TRBV4-2,few,CASSSSGRGGLINQPQHF,TGTGCCAGCAGTTCATCGGGTCGCGGGGGCCTTATTAATCAGCCCCAGCATTTT
TRBJ1-5,.,TRBV28,.,CASSSRTKNTHQPQHF,TGTGCCAGCAGTTCCAGGACAAAAAACACCCATCAGCCCCAGCATTTT
TRBJ2-2,TRBD2,TRBV19,few,CASIAGRSTGELFF,TGTGCCAGTATTGCCGGGAGGTCGACCGGGGAGCTGTTTTTT
TRBJ2-3,.,TRBV5-4,few,CASSLLGVDDTDTQYF,TGTGCCAGCAGCTTGCTGGGGGTTGATGACACAGATACGCAGTATTTT
TRBJ2-1,.,TRBV18,.,CASSPPGRGSEQFF,TGTGCCAGCTCACCCCCCGGCAGGGGCTCTGAGCAGTTCTTC
TRBJ2-5,.,TRBV6-6,.,CASSPTRETQYF,TGTGCCAGCAGTCCGACGCGGGAGACCCAGTACTTC
TRBJ1-1,.,TRBV4-2,.,CASSRRMNTEAFF,TGTGCCAGCAGCCGTAGGATGAACACTGAAGCTTTCTTT
TRBJ1-1,TRBD1,TRBV5-5,.,CASTGDYSTEAFF,TGTGCCAGTACAGGGGACTATTCCACTGAAGCTTTCTTT